The following is a TCR beta chain sequence with its context. Its target is unknown. The sample comes from a study of shared clonotypes between healthy human individuals. Findings of the study overall: Sorted-subset sequencing, rarefaction showed, was incomplete despite large depth.

Assay: immunoSEQ multiplex PCR; the TCRdb copy retains only in-frame clones and omits some. The repertoire holds some 2,000,000 clones, with 90% to 97% as singletons. The CDR3 sequence is 14 residues long. V lost 6 bases, J lost 0 bases, and 9 bases lay in between. Per germline, CDR1 MNHNY and CDR2 SVGAGI (reference sequence). V usage is TRBV6-6 and J usage is TRBJ1-3; D gene uncertain. This clonotype was sampled from a man between 18 and 29 years old in good health. The sample was naive CD4+ T cells sorted from blood. As for subset: CD45RA+ positively selected. The chain's CDR3 is CASRVAPSGNTIYF. The CDR3 DNA follows: TGTGCCAGCAGAGTCGCGCCCTCTGGAAACACCATATATTTT.